This TCR beta chain originates from a study of cytomegalovirus exposure and HLA in healthy donors. Study-wide points: Being indistinguishable, some V segments were excluded, TRBV6-2 and TRBV6-3 among them.

The ends lost 1 base at V and 5 bases at J; junction bases unmatched: 0. This CDR3 region has 14 residues. Germline CDR1 is SGDLS and CDR2 is YYNGEE. In regard to this clone: Its specificity is unknown.

Primers included in the PCR were 60 Vbeta and 13 Jbeta primers. Measured with immunoSEQ multiplex PCR; TCRdb has only the in-frame clones, and not every one. Among about 160,000 clones, 76% were seen once, and the ten largest hold 1.3% to 1.5%. The rearrangement links TRBV9 to TRBJ2-1; 10 positions match TRBD2. This sequence originates from a man between 60 and 70 years old in good health and CMV-seronegative. The sequencing sample was made of PBMCs. The CDR3 DNA reads TGTGCCAGCAGCGTAACTAGCGGGAACAATGAGCAGTTCTTC. Translation: CASSVTSGNNEQFF.